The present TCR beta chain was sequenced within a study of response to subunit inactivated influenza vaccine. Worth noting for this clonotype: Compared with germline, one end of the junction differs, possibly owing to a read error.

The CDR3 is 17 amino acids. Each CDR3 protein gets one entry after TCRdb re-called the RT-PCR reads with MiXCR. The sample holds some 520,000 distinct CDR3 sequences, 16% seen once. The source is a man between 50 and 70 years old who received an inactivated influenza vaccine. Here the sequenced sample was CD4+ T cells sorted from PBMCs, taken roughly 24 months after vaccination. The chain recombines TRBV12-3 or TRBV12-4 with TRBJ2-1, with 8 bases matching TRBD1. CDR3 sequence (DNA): TGTGCCAGCAGTCGGACAGGGACCTCCTCCTCCTATAATGAGCAGTTCTTC. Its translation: CASSRTGTSSSYNEQFF.